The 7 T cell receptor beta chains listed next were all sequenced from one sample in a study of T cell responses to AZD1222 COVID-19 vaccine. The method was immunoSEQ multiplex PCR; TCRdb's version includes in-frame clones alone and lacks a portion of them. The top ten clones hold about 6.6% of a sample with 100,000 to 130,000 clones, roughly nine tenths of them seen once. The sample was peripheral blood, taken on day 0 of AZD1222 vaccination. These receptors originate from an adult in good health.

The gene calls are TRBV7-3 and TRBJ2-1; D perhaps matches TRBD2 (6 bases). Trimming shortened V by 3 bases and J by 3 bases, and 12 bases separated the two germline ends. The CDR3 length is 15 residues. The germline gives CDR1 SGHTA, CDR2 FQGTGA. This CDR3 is CASSFTGVNYNEQFF. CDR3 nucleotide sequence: TGTGCCAGCAGCTTCACGGGAGTTAACTACAATGAGCAGTTCTTC.

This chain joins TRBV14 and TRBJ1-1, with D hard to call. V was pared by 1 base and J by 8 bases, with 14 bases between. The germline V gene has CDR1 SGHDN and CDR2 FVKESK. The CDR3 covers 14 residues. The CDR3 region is CASSQAPFTGEAFF. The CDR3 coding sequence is TGTGCCAGCAGCCAAGCGCCGTTTACGGGGGAAGCTTTCTTT.

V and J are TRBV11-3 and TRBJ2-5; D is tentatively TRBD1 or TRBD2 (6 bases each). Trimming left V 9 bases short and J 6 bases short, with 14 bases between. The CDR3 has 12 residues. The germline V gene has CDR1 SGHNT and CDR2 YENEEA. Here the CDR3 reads CASKGGAKTQYF. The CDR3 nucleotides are TGTGCCAGTAAGGGGGGCGCGAAGACCCAGTACTTC.

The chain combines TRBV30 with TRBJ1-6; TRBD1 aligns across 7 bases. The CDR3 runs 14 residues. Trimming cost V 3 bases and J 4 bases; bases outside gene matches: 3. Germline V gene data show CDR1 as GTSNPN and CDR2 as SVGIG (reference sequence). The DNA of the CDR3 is TGTGCCTGGAGCCAGGGACAGTATAATTCACCCCTCCACTTT. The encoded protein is CAWSQGQYNSPLHF.

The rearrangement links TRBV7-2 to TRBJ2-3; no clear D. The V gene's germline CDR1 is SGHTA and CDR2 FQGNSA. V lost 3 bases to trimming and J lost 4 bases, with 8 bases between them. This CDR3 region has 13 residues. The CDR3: CASSFAEADTQYF. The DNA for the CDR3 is TGTGCCAGCAGCTTTGCCGAGGCAGATACGCAGTATTTT.

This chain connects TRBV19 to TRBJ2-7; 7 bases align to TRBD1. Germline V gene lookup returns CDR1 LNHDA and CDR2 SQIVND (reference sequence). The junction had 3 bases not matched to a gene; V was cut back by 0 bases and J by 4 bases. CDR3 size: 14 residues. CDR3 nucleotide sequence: TGTGCCAGTAGTATAGATAACAGGGGTTACGAGCAGTACTTC. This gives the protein CASSIDNRGYEQYF.

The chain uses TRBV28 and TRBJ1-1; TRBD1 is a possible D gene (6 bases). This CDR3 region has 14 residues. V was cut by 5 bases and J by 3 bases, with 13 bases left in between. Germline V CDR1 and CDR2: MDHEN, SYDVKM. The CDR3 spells CASSGGAWDTEAFF. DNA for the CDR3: TGTGCCAGCAGTGGGGGGGCTTGGGACACTGAAGCTTTCTTT.